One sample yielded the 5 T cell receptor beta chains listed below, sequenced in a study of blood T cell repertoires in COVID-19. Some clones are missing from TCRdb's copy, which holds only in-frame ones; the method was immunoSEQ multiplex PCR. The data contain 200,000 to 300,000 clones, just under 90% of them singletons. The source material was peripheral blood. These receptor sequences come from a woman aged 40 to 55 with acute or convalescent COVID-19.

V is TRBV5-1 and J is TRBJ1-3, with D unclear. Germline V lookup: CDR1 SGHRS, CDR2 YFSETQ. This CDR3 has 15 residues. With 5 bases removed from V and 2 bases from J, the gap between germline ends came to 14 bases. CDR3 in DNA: TGCGCCAGCAGTTCTGGATCCGGGGCTGGAAACACCATATATTTT. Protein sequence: CASSSGSGAGNTIYF.

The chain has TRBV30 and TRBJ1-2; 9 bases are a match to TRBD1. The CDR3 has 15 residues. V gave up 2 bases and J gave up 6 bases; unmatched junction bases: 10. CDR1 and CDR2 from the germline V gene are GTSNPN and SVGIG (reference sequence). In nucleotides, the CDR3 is TGTGCCTGGAGTATATGGACAGGGGATCCCCATGGCTACACCTTC. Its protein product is CAWSIWTGDPHGYTF. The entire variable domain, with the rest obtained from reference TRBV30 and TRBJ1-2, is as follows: SQTIHQWPATLVQPVGSPLSLECTVEGTSNPNLYWYRQAAGRGLQLLFYSVGIGQISSEVPQNLSASRPQDRQFILSSKKLLLSDSGFYLCAWSIWTGDPHGYTFGSGTRLTVV.

Here the CDR3 reads CASASKTNSYEQYV. The CDR3 nucleotides read TGCGCCAGCGCAAGTAAGACAAATTCCTACGAGCAGTACGTC. The chain uses TRBV10-1 and TRBJ2-7; D remains unclear. V was cut by 8 bases and J by 1 base, with 15 bases left in between. The length of the CDR3 is 14 residues. Germline CDR1 and CDR2: WNHNN and SYGVQD (reference sequence).

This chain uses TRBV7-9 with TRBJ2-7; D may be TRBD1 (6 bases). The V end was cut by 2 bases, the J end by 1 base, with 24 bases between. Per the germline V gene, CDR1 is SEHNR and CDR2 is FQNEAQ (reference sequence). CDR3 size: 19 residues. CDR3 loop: CASSLKLEDRFFLSYEQYV. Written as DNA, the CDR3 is TGTGCCAGCAGCTTAAAGTTGGAAGACAGGTTTTTCTTGTCCTACGAGCAGTACGTC.

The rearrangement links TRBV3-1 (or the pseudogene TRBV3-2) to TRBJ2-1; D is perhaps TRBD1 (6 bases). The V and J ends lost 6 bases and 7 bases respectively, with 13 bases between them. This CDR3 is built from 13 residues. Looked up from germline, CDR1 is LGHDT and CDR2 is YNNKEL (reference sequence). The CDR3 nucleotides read TGTGCCAGCAGACAACAGGGCCAGAATGAGCAGTTCTTC. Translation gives CASRQQGQNEQFF.